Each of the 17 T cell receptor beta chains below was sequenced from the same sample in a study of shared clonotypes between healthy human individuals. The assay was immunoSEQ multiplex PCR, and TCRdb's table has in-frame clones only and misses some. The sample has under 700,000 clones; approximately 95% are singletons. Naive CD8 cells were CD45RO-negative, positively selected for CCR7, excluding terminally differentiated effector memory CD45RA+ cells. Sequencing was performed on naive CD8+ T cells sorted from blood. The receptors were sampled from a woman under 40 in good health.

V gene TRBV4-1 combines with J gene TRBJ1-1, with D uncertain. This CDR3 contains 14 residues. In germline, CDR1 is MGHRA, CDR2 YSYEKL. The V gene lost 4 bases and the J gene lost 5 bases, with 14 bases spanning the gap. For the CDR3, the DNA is TGCGCCAGCAGCCCCGCCCCGGGGTCGACTGAAGCTTTCTTT. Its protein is CASSPAPGSTEAFF.

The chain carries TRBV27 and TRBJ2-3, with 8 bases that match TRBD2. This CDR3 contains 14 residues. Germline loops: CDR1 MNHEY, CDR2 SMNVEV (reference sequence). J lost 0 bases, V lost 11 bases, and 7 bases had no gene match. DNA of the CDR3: TGTGCCTCAGGCGGGGGGACTAGCACAGATACGCAGTATTTT. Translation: CASGGGTSTDTQYF.

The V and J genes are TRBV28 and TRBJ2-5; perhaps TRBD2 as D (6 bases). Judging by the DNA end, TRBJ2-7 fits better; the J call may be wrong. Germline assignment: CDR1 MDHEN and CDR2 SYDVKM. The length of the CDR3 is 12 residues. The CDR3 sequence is CASSLTSYEQYF. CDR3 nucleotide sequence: TGTGCCAGCAGTTTGACTAGCTACGAGCAGTACTTC.

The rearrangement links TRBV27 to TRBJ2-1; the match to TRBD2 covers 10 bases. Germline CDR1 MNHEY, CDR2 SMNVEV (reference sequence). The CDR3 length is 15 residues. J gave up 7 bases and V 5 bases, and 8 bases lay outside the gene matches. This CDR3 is CASSRTSGTTNEQFF. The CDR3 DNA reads TGTGCCAGCAGTCGGACTAGCGGAACCACAAATGAGCAGTTCTTC.

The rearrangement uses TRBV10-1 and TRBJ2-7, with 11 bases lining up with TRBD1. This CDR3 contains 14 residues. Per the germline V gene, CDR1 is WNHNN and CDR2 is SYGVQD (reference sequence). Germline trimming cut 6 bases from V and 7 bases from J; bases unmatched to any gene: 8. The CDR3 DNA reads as TGCGCCAGCAGCCGCCGGGACAGGGGGAGAGAGCAGTACTTC. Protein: CASSRRDRGREQYF.

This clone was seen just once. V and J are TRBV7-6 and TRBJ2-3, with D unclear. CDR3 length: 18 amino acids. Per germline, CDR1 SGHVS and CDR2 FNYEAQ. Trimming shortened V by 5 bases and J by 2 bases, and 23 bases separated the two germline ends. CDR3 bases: TGTGCCAGCAGCCCACTTATCATGACTCCTAGATCCACAGATACGCAGTATTTT. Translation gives CASSPLIMTPRSTDTQYF.

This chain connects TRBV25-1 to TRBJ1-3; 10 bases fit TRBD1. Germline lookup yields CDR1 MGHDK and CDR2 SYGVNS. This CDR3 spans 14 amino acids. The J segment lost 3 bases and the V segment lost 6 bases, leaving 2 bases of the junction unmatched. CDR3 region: CASRTGGIGNTIYF. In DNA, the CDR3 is TGTGCCAGCAGGACAGGGGGCATTGGAAACACCATATATTTT. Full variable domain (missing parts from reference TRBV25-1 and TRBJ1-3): EADIYQTPRYLVIGTGKKITLECSQTMGHDKMYWYQQDPGMELHLIHYSYGVNSTEKGDLSSESTVSRIRTEHFPLTLESARPSHTSQYLCASRTGGIGNTIYFGEGSWLTVV.

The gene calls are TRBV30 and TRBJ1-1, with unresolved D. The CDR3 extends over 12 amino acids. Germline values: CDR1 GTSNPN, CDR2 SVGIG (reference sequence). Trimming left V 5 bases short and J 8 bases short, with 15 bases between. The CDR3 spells CAWEVRNPEAFF. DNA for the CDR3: TGTGCCTGGGAAGTCAGAAACCCAGAAGCTTTCTTT.

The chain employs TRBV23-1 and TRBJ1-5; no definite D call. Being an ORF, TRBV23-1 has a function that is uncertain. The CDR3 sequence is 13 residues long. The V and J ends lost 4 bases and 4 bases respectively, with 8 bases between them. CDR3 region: CASSRITNQPQHF. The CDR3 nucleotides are TGCGCCAGCAGTCGTATCACGAATCAGCCCCAGCATTTT.

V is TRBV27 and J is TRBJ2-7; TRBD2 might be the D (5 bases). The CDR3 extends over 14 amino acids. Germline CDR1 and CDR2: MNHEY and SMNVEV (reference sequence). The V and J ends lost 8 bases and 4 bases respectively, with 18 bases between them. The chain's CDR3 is CASGPTGMGYEQYF. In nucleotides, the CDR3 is TGTGCCAGCGGCCCGACGGGAATGGGTTACGAGCAGTACTTC.

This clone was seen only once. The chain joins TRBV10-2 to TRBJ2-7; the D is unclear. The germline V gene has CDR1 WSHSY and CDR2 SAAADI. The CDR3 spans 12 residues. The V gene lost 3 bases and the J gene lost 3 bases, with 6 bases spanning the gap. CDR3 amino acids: CASSETNYEQYF. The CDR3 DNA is TGCGCCAGCAGTGAAACTAACTACGAGCAGTACTTC.

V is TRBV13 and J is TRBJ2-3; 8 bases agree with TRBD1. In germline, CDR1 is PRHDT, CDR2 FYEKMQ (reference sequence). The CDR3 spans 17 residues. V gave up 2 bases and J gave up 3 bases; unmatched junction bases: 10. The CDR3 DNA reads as TGTGCCAGCAGCTTACGGTCACCCTACAGGGGGACAGATACGCAGTATTTT. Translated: CASSLRSPYRGTDTQYF. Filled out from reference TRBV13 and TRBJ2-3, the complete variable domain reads AAGVIQSPRHLIKEKRETATLKCYPIPRHDTVYWYQQGPGQDPQFLISFYEKMQSDKGSIPDRFSAQQFSDYHSELNMSSLELGDSALYFCASSLRSPYRGTDTQYFGPGTRLTVL.

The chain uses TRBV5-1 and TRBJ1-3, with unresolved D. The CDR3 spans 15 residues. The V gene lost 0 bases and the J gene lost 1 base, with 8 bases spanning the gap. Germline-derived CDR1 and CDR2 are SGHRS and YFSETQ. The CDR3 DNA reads TGCGCCAGCAGCTTGGACGGCAGATCTGGAAACACCATATATTTT. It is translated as CASSLDGRSGNTIYF.

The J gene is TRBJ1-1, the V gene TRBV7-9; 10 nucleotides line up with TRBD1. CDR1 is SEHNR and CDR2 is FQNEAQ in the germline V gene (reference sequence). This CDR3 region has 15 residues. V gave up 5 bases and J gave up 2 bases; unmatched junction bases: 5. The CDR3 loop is CASSAGQGVNTEAFF. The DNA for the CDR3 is TGTGCCAGCAGCGCAGGACAGGGGGTAAACACTGAAGCTTTCTTT.

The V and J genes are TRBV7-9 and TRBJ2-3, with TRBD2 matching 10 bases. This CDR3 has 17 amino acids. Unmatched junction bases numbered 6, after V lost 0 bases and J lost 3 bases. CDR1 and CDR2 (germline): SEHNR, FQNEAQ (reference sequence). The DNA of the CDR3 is TGTGCCAGCAGCTTAGCGCTAGCGGGAGTGGGAACAGATACGCAGTATTTT. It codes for CASSLALAGVGTDTQYF.

CDR3 in DNA: TGTGCCAGCAGTTACGGTAGGACAGGGCTCGAGCAGTACTTC. This sequence encodes CASSYGRTGLEQYF. V and J are TRBV6-5 and TRBJ2-7; 8 bases align to TRBD1. Per the germline V gene, CDR1 is MNHEY and CDR2 is SVGAGI. V gave up 2 bases and J gave up 6 bases; unmatched junction bases: 6. This CDR3 has 14 amino acids.

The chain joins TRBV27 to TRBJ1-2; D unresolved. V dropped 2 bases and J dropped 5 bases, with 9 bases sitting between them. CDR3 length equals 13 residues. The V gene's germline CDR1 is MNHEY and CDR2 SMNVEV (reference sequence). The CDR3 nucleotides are TGTGCCAGCAGTTTAGGGCGCGGATATGGCTACACCTTC. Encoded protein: CASSLGRGYGYTF.